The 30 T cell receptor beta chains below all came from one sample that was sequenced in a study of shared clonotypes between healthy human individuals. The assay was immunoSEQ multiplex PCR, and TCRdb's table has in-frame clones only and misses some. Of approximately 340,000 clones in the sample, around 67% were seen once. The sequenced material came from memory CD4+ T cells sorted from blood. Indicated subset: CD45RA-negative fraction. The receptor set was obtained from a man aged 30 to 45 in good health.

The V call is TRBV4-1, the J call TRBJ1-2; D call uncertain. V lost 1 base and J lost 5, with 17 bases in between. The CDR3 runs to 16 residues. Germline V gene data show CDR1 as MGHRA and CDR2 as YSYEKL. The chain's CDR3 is CASSQGLGEDVYGYTF. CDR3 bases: TGCGCCAGCAGCCAAGGGCTGGGTGAGGACGTTTATGGCTACACCTTC.

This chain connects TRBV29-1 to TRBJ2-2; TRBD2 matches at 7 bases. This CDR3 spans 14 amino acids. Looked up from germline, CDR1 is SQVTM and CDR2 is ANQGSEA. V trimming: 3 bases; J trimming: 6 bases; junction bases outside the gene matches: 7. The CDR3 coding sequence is TGCAGCGTTGATGTGGCGGGAGTCGCCGGGGAGCTGTTTTTT. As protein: CSVDVAGVAGELFF.

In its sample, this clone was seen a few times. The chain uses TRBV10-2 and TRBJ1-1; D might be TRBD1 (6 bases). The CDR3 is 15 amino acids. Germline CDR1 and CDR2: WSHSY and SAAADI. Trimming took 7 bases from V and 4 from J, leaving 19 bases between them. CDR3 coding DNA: TGCGCCAGCATCCTCGGTTGGGGGCAAACCACTGAAGCTTTCTTT. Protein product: CASILGWGQTTEAFF.

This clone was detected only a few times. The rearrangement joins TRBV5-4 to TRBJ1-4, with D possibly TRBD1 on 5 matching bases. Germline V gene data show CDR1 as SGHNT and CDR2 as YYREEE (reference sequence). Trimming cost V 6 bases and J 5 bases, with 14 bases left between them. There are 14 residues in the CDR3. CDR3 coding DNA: TGTGCCAGCACCAAGGGGACGAGGAATGAAAAACTGTTTTTT. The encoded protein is CASTKGTRNEKLFF.

This chain's CDR3 is CASSPSTRGQETQYF. The CDR3 nucleotides read TGTGCCAGCAGCCCTTCCACACGAGGACAGGAGACCCAGTACTTC. The J gene is TRBJ2-5, the V gene TRBV5-4, with D perhaps TRBD1 (6 bases). The CDR3 length is 15 residues. V was trimmed by 4 bases and J by 5 bases, leaving 18 bases between them. CDR1 and CDR2 from the germline V gene are SGHNT and YYREEE (reference sequence).

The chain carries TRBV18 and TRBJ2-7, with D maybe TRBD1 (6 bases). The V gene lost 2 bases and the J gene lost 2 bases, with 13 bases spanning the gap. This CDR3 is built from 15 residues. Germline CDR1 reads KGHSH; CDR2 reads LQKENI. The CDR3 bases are TGTGCCAGCTCACCAGGACAGATATCCACCTACGAGCAGTACTTC. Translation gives CASSPGQISTYEQYF.

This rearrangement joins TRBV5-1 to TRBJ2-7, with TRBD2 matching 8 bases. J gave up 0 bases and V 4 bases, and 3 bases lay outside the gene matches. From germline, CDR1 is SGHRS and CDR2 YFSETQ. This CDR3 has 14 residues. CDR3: CASSKLADSYEQYF. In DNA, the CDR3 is TGCGCCAGCAGCAAACTAGCGGACTCCTACGAGCAGTACTTC.

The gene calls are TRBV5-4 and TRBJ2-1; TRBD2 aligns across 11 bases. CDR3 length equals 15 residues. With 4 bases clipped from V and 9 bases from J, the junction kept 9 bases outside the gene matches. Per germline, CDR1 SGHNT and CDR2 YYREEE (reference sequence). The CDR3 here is CASSQGLAGGSEQFF. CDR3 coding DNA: TGTGCCAGCAGCCAAGGTCTAGCGGGGGGTAGTGAGCAGTTCTTC.

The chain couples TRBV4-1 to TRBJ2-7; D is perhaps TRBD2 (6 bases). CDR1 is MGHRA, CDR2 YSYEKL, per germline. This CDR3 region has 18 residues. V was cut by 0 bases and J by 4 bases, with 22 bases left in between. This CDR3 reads CASSQDREAAGDSYEQYF. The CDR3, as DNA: TGCGCCAGCAGCCAAGATAGGGAGGCGGCCGGGGATTCGTACGAGCAGTACTTC.

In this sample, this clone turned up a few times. DNA of the CDR3: TGTGCCAGCAGTGGCAGGGGCACTGAAGCTTTCTTT. Its translation is CASSGRGTEAFF. The gene calls are TRBV5-6 and TRBJ1-1; D is perhaps TRBD1 (6 bases). There are 12 residues in the CDR3. Trimming removed 5 bases from V and 4 bases from J, with 9 bases in between. The germline V gene encodes CDR1 SGHDT and CDR2 YYEEEE. Together with reference TRBV5-6 and TRBJ1-1, the CDR3 gives the full variable domain: DAGVTQSPTHLIKTRGQQVTLRCSPKSGHDTVSWYQQALGQGPQFIFQYYEEEERQRGNFPDRFSGHQFPNYSSELNVNALLLGDSALYLCASSGRGTEAFFGQGTRLTVV.

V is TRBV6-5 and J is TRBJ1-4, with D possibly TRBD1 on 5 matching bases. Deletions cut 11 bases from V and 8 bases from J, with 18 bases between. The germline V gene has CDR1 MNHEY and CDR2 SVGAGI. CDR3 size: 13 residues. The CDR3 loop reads CASKPRGGEKLFF. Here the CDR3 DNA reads TGTGCCTCCAAACCACGGGGCGGAGAAAAACTGTTTTTT.

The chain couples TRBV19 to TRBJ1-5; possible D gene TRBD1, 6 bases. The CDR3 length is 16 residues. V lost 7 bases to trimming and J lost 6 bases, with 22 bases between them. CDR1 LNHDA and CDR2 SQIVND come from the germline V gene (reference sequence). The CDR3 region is CASTAQQGKLGQPQHF. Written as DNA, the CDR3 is TGTGCCAGTACCGCCCAACAGGGTAAATTGGGTCAGCCCCAGCATTTT.

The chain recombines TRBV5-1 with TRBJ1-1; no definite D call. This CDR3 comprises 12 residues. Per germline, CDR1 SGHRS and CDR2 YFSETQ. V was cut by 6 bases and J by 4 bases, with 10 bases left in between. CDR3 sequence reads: CASTDIGTEAFF. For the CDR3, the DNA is TGCGCCAGCACCGACATCGGCACTGAAGCTTTCTTT.

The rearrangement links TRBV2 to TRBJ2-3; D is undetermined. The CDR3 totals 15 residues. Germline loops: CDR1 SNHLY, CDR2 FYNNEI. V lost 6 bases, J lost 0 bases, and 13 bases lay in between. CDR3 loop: CASSRQISSTDTQYF. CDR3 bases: TGTGCCAGCAGCCGTCAGATTTCTAGCACAGATACGCAGTATTTT.

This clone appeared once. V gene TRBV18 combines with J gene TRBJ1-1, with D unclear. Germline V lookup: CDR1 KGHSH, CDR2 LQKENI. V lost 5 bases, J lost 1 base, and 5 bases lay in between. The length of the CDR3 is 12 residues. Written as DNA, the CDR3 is TGTGCCAGCTCAGCCTCGAACACTGAAGCTTTCTTT. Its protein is CASSASNTEAFF. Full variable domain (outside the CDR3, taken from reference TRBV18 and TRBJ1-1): NAGVMQNPRHLVRRRGQEARLRCSPMKGHSHVYWYRQLPEEGLKFMVYLQKENIIDESGMPKERFSAEFPKEGPSILRIQQVVRGDSAAYFCASSASNTEAFFGQGTRLTVV.

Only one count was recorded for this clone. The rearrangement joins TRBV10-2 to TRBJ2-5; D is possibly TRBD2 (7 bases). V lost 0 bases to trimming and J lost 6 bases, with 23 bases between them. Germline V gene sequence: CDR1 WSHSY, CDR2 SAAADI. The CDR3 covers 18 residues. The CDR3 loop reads CASSESRRVGLGGKTQYF. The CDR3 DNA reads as TGCGCCAGCAGTGAGTCGCGCCGGGTCGGACTAGGGGGGAAGACCCAGTACTTC.

The CDR3 sequence: CASSSINPAVVFF. The CDR3 DNA is TGTGCCAGCAGTTCGATAAATCCCGCGGTCGTGTTTTTT. The V call is TRBV6-6, the J call TRBJ2-2; D unresolved. Germline assignment: CDR1 MNHNY and CDR2 SVGAGI (reference sequence). Deletions cut 4 bases from V and 15 bases from J, with 18 bases between. The CDR3 is made up of 13 amino acids.

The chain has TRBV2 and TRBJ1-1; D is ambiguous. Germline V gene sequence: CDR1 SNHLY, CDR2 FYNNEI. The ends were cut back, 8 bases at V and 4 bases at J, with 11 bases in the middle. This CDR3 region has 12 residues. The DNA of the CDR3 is TGTGCCAGCCTGGGGTGGGTCACTGAAGCTTTCTTT. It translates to CASLGWVTEAFF. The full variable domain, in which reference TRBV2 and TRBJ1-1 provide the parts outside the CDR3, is EPEVTQTPSHQVTQMGQEVILRCVPISNHLYFYWYRQILGQKVEFLVSFYNNEISEKSEIFDDQFSVERPDGSNFTLKIRSTKLEDSAMYFCASLGWVTEAFFGQGTRLTVV.

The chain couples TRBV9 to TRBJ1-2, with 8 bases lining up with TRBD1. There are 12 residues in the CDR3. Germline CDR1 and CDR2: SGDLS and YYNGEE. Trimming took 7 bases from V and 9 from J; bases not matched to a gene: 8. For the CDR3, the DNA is TGTGCCAGCTTCGGACAGGGCCGTCGCTACACCTTC. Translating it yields CASFGQGRRYTF.

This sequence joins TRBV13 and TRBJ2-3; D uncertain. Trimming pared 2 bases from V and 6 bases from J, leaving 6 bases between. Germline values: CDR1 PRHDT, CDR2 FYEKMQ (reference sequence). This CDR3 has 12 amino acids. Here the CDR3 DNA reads TGTGCCAGCAGCTTATTGGGGGATACGCAGTATTTT. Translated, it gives CASSLLGDTQYF.

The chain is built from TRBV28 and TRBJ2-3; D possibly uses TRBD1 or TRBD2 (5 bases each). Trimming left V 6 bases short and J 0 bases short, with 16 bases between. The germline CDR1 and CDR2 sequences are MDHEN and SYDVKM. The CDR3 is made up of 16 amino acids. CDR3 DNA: TGTGCCAGCAGAAAAGGGACGTGGACTAGCACAGATACGCAGTATTTT. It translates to CASRKGTWTSTDTQYF.

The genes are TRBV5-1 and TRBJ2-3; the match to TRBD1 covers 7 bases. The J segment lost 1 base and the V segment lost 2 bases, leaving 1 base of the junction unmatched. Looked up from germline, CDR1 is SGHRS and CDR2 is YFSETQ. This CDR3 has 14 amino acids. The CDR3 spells CASSFGQGTDTQYF. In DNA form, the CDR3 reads TGCGCCAGCAGCTTCGGACAGGGCACAGATACGCAGTATTTT.

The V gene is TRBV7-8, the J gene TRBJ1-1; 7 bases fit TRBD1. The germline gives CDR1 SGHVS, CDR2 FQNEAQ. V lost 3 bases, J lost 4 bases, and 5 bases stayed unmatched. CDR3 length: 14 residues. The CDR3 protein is CASSLGRGSTEAFF. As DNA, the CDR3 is TGTGCCAGCAGCTTGGGCAGGGGGAGCACTGAAGCTTTCTTT.

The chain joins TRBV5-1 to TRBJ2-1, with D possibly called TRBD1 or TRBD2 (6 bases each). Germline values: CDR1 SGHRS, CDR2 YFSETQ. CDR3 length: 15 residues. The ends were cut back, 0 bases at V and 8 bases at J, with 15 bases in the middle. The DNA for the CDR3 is TGCGCCAGCAGCTTGGTAGGGGGAGGAGTGGATGAGCAGTTCTTC. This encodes CASSLVGGGVDEQFF. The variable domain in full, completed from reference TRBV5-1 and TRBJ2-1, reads KAGVTQTPRYLIKTRGQQVTLSCSPISGHRSVSWYQQTPGQGLQFLFEYFSETQRNKGNFPGRFSGRQFSNSRSEMNVSTLELGDSALYLCASSLVGGGVDEQFFGPGTRLTVL.

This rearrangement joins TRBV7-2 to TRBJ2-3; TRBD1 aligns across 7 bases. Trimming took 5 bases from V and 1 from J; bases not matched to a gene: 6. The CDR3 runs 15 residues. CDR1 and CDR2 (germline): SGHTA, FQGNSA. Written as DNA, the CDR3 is TGTGCCAGCAGCATACAGGGGTCTCGCACAGATACGCAGTATTTT. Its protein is CASSIQGSRTDTQYF. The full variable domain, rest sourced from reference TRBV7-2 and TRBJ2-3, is GAGVSQSPSNKVTEKGKDVELRCDPISGHTALYWYRQSLGQGLEFLIYFQGNSAPDKSGLPSDRFSAERTGGSVSTLTIQRTQQEDSAVYLCASSIQGSRTDTQYFGPGTRLTVL.

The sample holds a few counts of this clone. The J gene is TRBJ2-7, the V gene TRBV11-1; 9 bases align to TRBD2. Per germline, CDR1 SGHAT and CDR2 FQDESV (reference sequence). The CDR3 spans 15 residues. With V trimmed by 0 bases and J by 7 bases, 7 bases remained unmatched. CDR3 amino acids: CASSLASSAGGEQYF. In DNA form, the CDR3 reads TGTGCCAGCAGCTTAGCGAGTTCGGCGGGAGGGGAGCAGTACTTC.

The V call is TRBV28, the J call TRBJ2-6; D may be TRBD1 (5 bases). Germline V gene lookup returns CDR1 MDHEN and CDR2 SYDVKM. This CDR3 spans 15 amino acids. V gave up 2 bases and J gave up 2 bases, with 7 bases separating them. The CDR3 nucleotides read TGTGCCAGCAGTTTAATAGGGGCTGGGGCCAACGTCCTGACTTTC. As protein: CASSLIGAGANVLTF.

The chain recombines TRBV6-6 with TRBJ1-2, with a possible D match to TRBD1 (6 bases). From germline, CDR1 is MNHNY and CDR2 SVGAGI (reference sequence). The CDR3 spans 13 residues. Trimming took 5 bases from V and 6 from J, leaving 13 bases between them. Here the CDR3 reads CASSHDRFDGYTF. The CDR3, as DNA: TGTGCCAGCAGTCACGACAGGTTCGATGGCTACACCTTC.

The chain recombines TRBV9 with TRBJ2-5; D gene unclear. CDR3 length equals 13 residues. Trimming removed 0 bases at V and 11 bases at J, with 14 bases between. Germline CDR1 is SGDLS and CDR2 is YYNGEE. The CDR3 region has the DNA TGTGCCAGCAGCGTAGACTTGGGTGGGCTTCAGTACTTC. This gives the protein CASSVDLGGLQYF.

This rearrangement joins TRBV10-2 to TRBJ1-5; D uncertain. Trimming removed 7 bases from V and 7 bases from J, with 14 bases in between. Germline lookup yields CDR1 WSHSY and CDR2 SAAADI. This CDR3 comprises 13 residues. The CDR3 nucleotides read TGCGCCAGCACTCAAGGGCAGGTCCAGCCCCAGCATTTT. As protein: CASTQGQVQPQHF.